Below are 10 T cell receptor beta chains sequenced from a single sample in a study of blood T cell repertoires in COVID-19. Clones were read by immunoSEQ multiplex PCR, and TCRdb kept only the in-frame ones, dropping some. The table records approximately 230,000 clones, 70% to 85% of them present only once. The specimen was peripheral blood. Source of these receptors: a middle-aged woman with active or convalescent COVID-19.

This clone came up once. This sequence joins TRBV5-1 and TRBJ2-4; 13 bases are shared with TRBD2. Germline V lookup: CDR1 SGHRS, CDR2 YFSETQ. Unmatched junction bases numbered 15, after V lost 4 bases and J lost 11 bases. CDR3 length: 17 amino acids. Here the CDR3 reads CASSPRRGGLAGAVQYF. The CDR3 coding sequence is TGCGCCAGCAGCCCACGGAGGGGCGGACTAGCGGGGGCAGTTCAGTACTTC. The full variable domain, in which reference TRBV5-1 and TRBJ2-4 provide the parts outside the CDR3, is KAGVTQTPRYLIKTRGQQVTLSCSPISGHRSVSWYQQTPGQGLQFLFEYFSETQRNKGNFPGRFSGRQFSNSRSEMNVSTLELGDSALYLCASSPRRGGLAGAVQYFGAGTRLSVL.

The chain employs TRBV6-5 and TRBJ2-7; 10 bases agree with TRBD1. J was trimmed by 3 bases and V by 6 bases; bases with no gene match: 2. The CDR3 length is 13 residues. Germline V lookup: CDR1 MNHEY, CDR2 SVGAGI. CDR3 residues: CASRRTGGYEQYV. CDR3 sequence (DNA): TGTGCCAGCAGGAGGACAGGGGGCTACGAGCAGTACGTC.

This clone was recorded once. V gene TRBV11-1 combines with J gene TRBJ2-3; no clear D. The CDR3 is made up of 17 amino acids. The germline V and J ends were trimmed by 0 bases and 0 bases, with 13 bases remaining between them. Germline V gene data show CDR1 as SGHAT and CDR2 as FQDESV (reference sequence). CDR3 DNA: TGTGCCAGCAGCTTAGCGCCGGTAGCTCATAGCACAGATACGCAGTATTTT. This translates into CASSLAPVAHSTDTQYF.

The CDR3 DNA reads TGTGCCAGCACCACTAATAACAGGGTGGGCTATGGCTACACCTTC. This codes for CASTTNNRVGYGYTF. This chain links TRBV9 with TRBJ1-2; TRBD1 might be the D (6 bases). The CDR3 runs 15 residues. The germline V gene has CDR1 SGDLS and CDR2 YYNGEE. Trimming removed 6 bases from V and 4 bases from J, with 19 bases in between.

This sequence joins TRBV5-6 and TRBJ2-7; 7 nucleotides match TRBD1. Germline CDR1 reads SGHDT; CDR2 reads YYEEEE. V trimming: 4 bases; J trimming: 5 bases; junction bases outside the gene matches: 6. The length of the CDR3 is 13 residues. Here the CDR3 reads CASSPTGLNEQYF. CDR3 sequence (DNA): TGTGCCAGCAGCCCGACAGGGCTCAACGAGCAGTACTTC.

The genes are TRBV6-2 or TRBV6-3 and TRBJ2-1; TRBD2 aligns across 11 bases. Germline CDR1 is MNHEY and CDR2 is SVGEGT. Trimming cost V 2 bases and J 0 bases; bases outside gene matches: 3. This CDR3 region has 17 residues. As DNA, the CDR3 is TGTGCCAGCAGTTACACTAGCGGGGGAGGCTCCTACAATGAGCAGTTCTTC. Translating it yields CASSYTSGGGSYNEQFF.

The rearrangement links TRBV6-1 to TRBJ1-2, with D maybe TRBD1 (5 bases). The CDR3 spans 17 residues. V was shortened by 3 bases and J by 4 bases, with 21 bases between the two germline ends. Looked up from germline, CDR1 is MNHNS and CDR2 is SASEGT. The CDR3 nucleotides read TGTGCCAGCAGTGATACCCAGGAGGGGAAGAACCTCTATGGCTACACCTTC. This gives the protein CASSDTQEGKNLYGYTF.

V and J are TRBV28 and TRBJ1-3; tentatively, D is TRBD1 (5 bases). CDR3 length equals 15 residues. The germline CDR1 and CDR2 sequences are MDHEN and SYDVKM. Trimming cost V 3 bases and J 0 bases, with 9 bases left between them. CDR3 DNA sequence: TGTGCCAGCAGTTTTCCCAGGGTCTCTGGAAACACCATATATTTT. This encodes CASSFPRVSGNTIYF. The entire variable domain, with the rest obtained from reference TRBV28 and TRBJ1-3, is as follows: DVKVTQSSRYLVKRTGEKVFLECVQDMDHENMFWYRQDPGLGLRLIYFSYDVKMKEKGDIPEGYSVSREKKERFSLILESASTNQTSMYLCASSFPRVSGNTIYFGEGSWLTVV.

The chain employs TRBV25-1 and TRBJ2-3, with D possibly being TRBD2 (6 bases). Trimming took off 2 bases at V and 3 bases at J, with 15 bases between the two ends. Germline V gives CDR1 MGHDK, CDR2 SYGVNS. CDR3 length equals 16 residues. Here the CDR3 reads CASSETIGGMTDTQYF. The DNA for the CDR3 is TGTGCCAGCAGTGAAACTATCGGCGGGATGACAGATACGCAGTATTTT.

The chain has TRBV9 and TRBJ1-4, with TRBD1 as a possible D gene (5 bases). Trimming stripped 0 bases from V and 8 bases from J, with 8 bases between. The V gene's germline CDR1 is SGDLS and CDR2 YYNGEE. The CDR3 has 13 amino acids. Here the CDR3 reads CASSVAGREKLFF. The CDR3 nucleotides read TGTGCCAGCAGCGTAGCAGGGCGCGAAAAACTGTTTTTT.